The rows below give T cell receptor beta chains drawn from one sample of a study of T cells in tuberculosis. Sequenced by immunoSEQ multiplex PCR; TCRdb stores in-frame clones only, minus some. The data show about 49,000 clones, over 90% seen once. Sequencing was performed on PBMCs, taken at tuberculosis diagnosis. Receptor source: an adult with tuberculosis. CDR3s include the opening cysteine and the closing phenylalanine or tryptophan. The D gene is left open where the match is weak. The size entry is marked missing in some rows and otherwise reads once, few, many or a size class.

>.|TRBJ1-2|15|TRBD1|TRBV5-6
CASSQGQGKNYGYTF
TGTGCCAGCAGCCAAGGACAGGGCAAGAACTATGGCTACACCTTC
>.|TRBJ1-6|14|.|TRBV30
CAWSVQGGGSPLHF
TGTGCCTGGAGTGTTCAAGGGGGGGGGTCACCCCTCCACTTT
>.|TRBJ1-3|14|.|TRBV5-4
CASSGRVSGNTIYF
TGTGCCAGCAGCGGGAGGGTGTCTGGAAACACCATATATTTT
>.|TRBJ1-2|13|TRBD1|TRBV28
CASSFGTVRGYTF
TGTGCCAGCAGTTTTGGGACAGTTAGGGGCTACACCTTC
>.|TRBJ1-1|13|.|TRBV27
CASSFTGNTEAFF
TGTGCCAGCAGCTTTACAGGGAACACTGAAGCTTTCTTT
>.|TRBJ2-2|16|TRBD2|TRBV6-6
CASSYGPSGNTGELFF
TGTGCCAGCAGTTACGGCCCTAGCGGGAACACCGGGGAGCTGTTTTTT
>.|TRBJ2-7|15|.|TRBV7-6
CASSSQAGSPYEQYF
TGTGCCAGCAGCTCACAAGCGGGCTCACCCTACGAGCAGTACTTC
>.|TRBJ1-2|11|.|TRBV2
CASGERYGYTF
TGTGCCAGCGGAGAGAGATATGGCTACACCTTC
>.|TRBJ2-7|13|.|TRBV7-2
CASRHRDSYEQYF
TGTGCCAGCAGGCACAGGGACTCCTACGAGCAGTACTTC
>.|TRBJ1-2|14|.|TRBV4-1
CASSQEQGISGYTF
TGCGCCAGCAGCCAAGAACAGGGAATCTCTGGCTACACCTTC
>.|TRBJ1-2|15|.|TRBV14
CASSQGPSGNYGYTF
TGTGCCAGCAGCCAAGGGCCGTCGGGTAACTATGGCTACACCTTC
>.|TRBJ2-7|15|.|TRBV2
CASSEQTRTANEQYF
TGTGCCAGCAGTGAACAAACTAGGACCGCGAACGAGCAGTACTTC
>.|TRBJ2-7|14|TRBD1|TRBV30
CAGEARDRGWEQYF
TGTGCCGGGGAGGCGCGGGACAGGGGTTGGGAGCAGTACTTC
>.|TRBJ1-4|13|TRBD1|TRBV2
CAGNRGLREKLFF
TGTGCCGGCAACAGGGGGCTAAGAGAAAAACTGTTTTTT
>.|TRBJ1-2|13|TRBD1|TRBV19
CASSPRGAHGYTF
TGTGCCAGTAGCCCCAGGGGGGCCCATGGCTACACCTTC
>.|TRBJ2-7|17|TRBD2|TRBV5-1
CASSLLTSGEFGYEQYF
TGCGCCAGCAGCTTGTTAACTAGCGGTGAATTCGGCTACGAGCAGTACTTC
>.|TRBJ2-1|15|TRBD1|TRBV5-1
CASSAGTGGYNEQFF
TGCGCCAGCAGCGCCGGGACAGGGGGCTACAATGAGCAGTTCTTC
>few|TRBJ2-7|16|TRBD2|TRBV4-3
CASSQDLASGSYEQYF
TGCGCCAGCAGCCAAGATTTGGCTAGCGGGTCTTACGAGCAGTACTTC
>.|TRBJ2-1|15|.|TRBV7-2
CASSLGEATYNEQFF
TGTGCCAGCAGCTTAGGGGAGGCTACCTACAATGAGCAGTTCTTC
>.|TRBJ1-5|15|.|TRBV19
CASSIGQSPSQPQHF
TGTGCCAGTAGTATAGGTCAGTCTCCATCTCAGCCCCAGCATTTT
>.|TRBJ1-2|15|TRBD1|TRBV15
CATSRGGDSTYGYTF
TGTGCCACCAGCAGAGGTGGGGACAGCACCTATGGCTACACCTTC
>once|TRBJ1-2|15|.|TRBV6-1
CASHRPGEINYGYTF
TGTGCCAGCCATAGGCCGGGAGAGATTAACTATGGCTACACCTTC
>.|TRBJ2-7|13|TRBD2|TRBV19
CASRTGLAGGLYF
TGTGCCAGTAGAACCGGATTAGCGGGAGGGCTGTACTTC
>.|TRBJ1-1|15|.|TRBV2
CASSELGVQVTEAFF
TGTGCCAGCAGTGAACTCGGCGTACAGGTCACTGAAGCTTTCTTT
>once|TRBJ1-1|14|TRBD1|TRBV28
CASRRTDRGTEAFF
TGTGCCAGCAGGCGAACGGACAGGGGAACGGAAGCTTTCTTT
>.|TRBJ2-1|15|.|TRBV19
CASSTSASSYNEQFF
TGTGCCAGTAGTACTAGCGCGAGCTCCTACAATGAGCAGTTCTTC
>few|TRBJ1-1|16|TRBD1|TRBV7-7
CATWGQVPLKNTEAFF
TGTGCTACGTGGGGACAGGTGCCCCTTAAGAACACTGAAGCTTTCTTT
>few|TRBJ1-2|15|TRBD1|TRBV7-9
CASSTPGQANYGYTF
TGTGCCAGCAGCACCCCGGGACAGGCTAACTATGGCTACACCTTC
>.|TRBJ2-5|15|TRBD2|TRBV5-1
CASSLEGLAVETQYF
TGCGCCAGCAGCTTGGAGGGACTAGCCGTGGAGACCCAGTACTTC